These 22 T cell receptor beta chains were all obtained from the same sample, sequenced in a study of vaccination effects on CD4 cells after COVID-19. Sequenced by immunoSEQ multiplex PCR; TCRdb stores in-frame clones only, minus some. Of tens of thousands of clones in the sample, 70% to 75% were seen once. The antigens for these receptors are not known. Upon completion of approximately ten days in culture, CD4+ T cells were isolated. Two-dose vaccination with either BNT162b2 or mRNA-1273 was given to the participants. The sample consisted of CD4+ T cells from PBMCs cultured without peptide, taken after COVID-19 vaccination. The receptor set was obtained from a human donor who received a COVID-19 vaccine.

In its sample, this clone was seen once. V and J are TRBV6-2 or TRBV6-3 and TRBJ2-1, with TRBD1 as a possible D gene (5 bases). Germline V gene data show CDR1 as MNHEY and CDR2 as SVGEGT. The V end lost 6 bases, the J end lost 6 bases, and 18 bases lay between the germline ends. This CDR3 contains 15 residues. CDR3 DNA sequence: TGTGCCAGCAGCCCCCCAAGGGGTGCTGCCAATGAGCAGTTCTTC. Its translation: CASSPPRGAANEQFF.

This chain connects TRBV7-9 to TRBJ1-2; tentative D call: TRBD1 (6 bases). V lost 5 bases and J 4 bases, leaving 14 bases between the germline ends. Per germline, CDR1 SEHNR and CDR2 FQNEAQ (reference sequence). The length of the CDR3 is 14 residues. CDR3 in amino acids: CASSPLRGGYGYTF. In nucleotides, the CDR3 is TGTGCCAGCAGCCCGCTCAGGGGCGGCTATGGCTACACCTTC. The full variable domain, with the rest looked up from reference TRBV7-9 and TRBJ1-2, is DTGVSQNPRHKITKRGQNVTFRCDPISEHNRLYWYRQTLGQGPEFLTYFQNEAQLEKSRLLSDRFSAERPKGSFSTLEIQRTEQGDSAMYLCASSPLRGGYGYTFGSGTRLTVV.

The chain recombines TRBV5-8 with TRBJ2-3, with a tentative D call TRBD1 (6 bases). Trimming shortened V by 4 bases and J by 1 base, and 22 bases separated the two germline ends. This CDR3 contains 18 residues. The germline CDR1 and CDR2 sequences are SGHTS and YDEGEE. Here the CDR3 reads CASSKRGQRLGGTDTQYF. The CDR3 nucleotides read TGTGCCAGCAGCAAGCGCGGACAGCGGCTCGGGGGCACAGATACGCAGTATTTT.

This clone has a single count. The chain links TRBV13 to TRBJ1-2, with TRBD1 matching over 7 bases. The CDR3 sequence is 15 residues long. CDR1 PRHDT and CDR2 FYEKMQ come from the germline V gene (reference sequence). Unmatched junction bases numbered 5, after V lost 2 bases and J lost 2 bases. The chain's CDR3 is CASSLRVTGNYGYTF. The CDR3 nucleotides read TGTGCCAGCAGCTTACGCGTGACAGGGAACTATGGCTACACCTTC.

The CDR3 DNA is TGCAGCGTTGCCCCGAACCAAGAGACCCAGTACTTC. It encodes CSVAPNQETQYF. J is TRBJ2-5 and V is TRBV29-1, with D unresolved. The V end lost 4 bases, the J end lost 0 bases, and 6 bases lay between the germline ends. The CDR3 runs to 12 residues. Germline CDR1 SQVTM, CDR2 ANQGSEA.

The chain uses TRBV9 and TRBJ2-7, with D possibly TRBD2 on 5 matching bases. This CDR3 has 14 amino acids. Trimming shortened V by 0 bases and J by 2 bases, and 9 bases separated the two germline ends. Germline assignment: CDR1 SGDLS and CDR2 YYNGEE. The CDR3 sequence is CASSVGVGTYEQYF. In DNA, the CDR3 is TGTGCCAGCAGCGTAGGCGTCGGGACCTACGAGCAGTACTTC.

V usage is TRBV6-6 and J usage is TRBJ2-3; TRBD2 matches at 10 bases. This CDR3 contains 14 residues. After removal of 8 bases from V and 3 bases from J, the junction contained 5 bases not matched to a gene. Germline V gives CDR1 MNHNY, CDR2 SVGAGI (reference sequence). Here the CDR3 reads CASRTSGQTDTQYF. CDR3 DNA sequence: TGTGCCAGCCGGACTAGCGGCCAAACAGATACGCAGTATTTT.

This clone was picked up a small number of times. This rearrangement joins TRBV5-6 to TRBJ1-6; 7 positions agree with TRBD1. Germline V gene data show CDR1 as SGHDT and CDR2 as YYEEEE. The CDR3 is 15 amino acids. V dropped 2 bases and J dropped 7; count of bases not matched to a gene: 6. The CDR3 reads CASSFSGTVNSPLHF. DNA for the CDR3: TGTGCCAGCAGCTTCTCCGGGACAGTAAATTCACCCCTCCACTTT.

V and J are TRBV6-5 and TRBJ2-7; no reliable D call. The CDR3 spans 14 residues. Trimming removed 0 bases from V and 2 bases from J, with 8 bases in between. The V gene's germline CDR1 is MNHEY and CDR2 SVGAGI. The CDR3 DNA follows: TGTGCCAGCAGTTACTCGAATAGAGCCTACGAGCAGTACTTC. It specifies CASSYSNRAYEQYF.

The genes are TRBV7-2 and TRBJ2-7; TRBD1 agrees at 9 bases. The germline V gene encodes CDR1 SGHTA and CDR2 FQGNSA. With V trimmed by 2 bases and J by 3 bases, 5 bases remained unmatched. This CDR3 spans 15 amino acids. DNA for the CDR3: TGTGCCAGCAGCTTATCCACGGGACAGGGCTACGAGCAGTACTTC. Protein product: CASSLSTGQGYEQYF.

The V call is TRBV19, the J call TRBJ1-5; D is unclear. The CDR3 contains 13 residues. From germline, CDR1 is LNHDA and CDR2 SQIVND (reference sequence). V shed 5 bases and J shed 4 bases, with 9 bases lying between them. The CDR3 protein is CASSGRDNQPQHF. Written as DNA, the CDR3 is TGTGCCAGTAGTGGACGGGATAATCAGCCCCAGCATTTT.

This chain links TRBV24-1 with TRBJ2-1; 14 bases map to TRBD2. CDR3 length: 17 residues. The germline V gene encodes CDR1 KGHDR and CDR2 SFDVKD. The ends lost 9 bases at V and 6 bases at J; junction bases unmatched: 12. For the CDR3, the DNA is TGTGCCACCCGCGGCGGGACTAGCGGGAGTATAGGCAATGAGCAGTTCTTC. Encoded protein: CATRGGTSGSIGNEQFF.

Here the CDR3 DNA reads TGTGCCAGCAGTTTCTCCGGGACTAGCGGGAGTCCGGGTGAGCAGTTCTTC. It encodes CASSFSGTSGSPGEQFF. The V call is TRBV27, the J call TRBJ2-1; 14 nucleotides agree with TRBD2. The CDR3 sequence is 17 residues long. The germline CDR1 and CDR2 sequences are MNHEY and SMNVEV (reference sequence). Germline trimming cut 3 bases from V and 9 bases from J; bases unmatched to any gene: 10.

The chain combines TRBV6-1 with TRBJ1-1, with a weak D call TRBD1 (5 bases). Trimming left V 2 bases short and J 3 bases short, with 19 bases between. The CDR3 is 17 amino acids. Per germline, CDR1 MNHNS and CDR2 SASEGT. CDR3 sequence: CASSELRGLRIHTEAFF. As DNA, the CDR3 is TGTGCCAGCAGTGAACTTAGGGGCCTCAGAATTCACACTGAAGCTTTCTTT.

The chain carries TRBV4-1 and TRBJ1-2, with 7 bases matching TRBD1. V lost 0 bases to trimming and J lost 6 bases; unmatched junction nucleotides: 22. This CDR3 region has 20 residues. CDR1 is MGHRA, CDR2 YSYEKL, per germline. The CDR3 DNA follows: TGCGCCAGCAGCCAAGAAGGAGGGGGCTCGAAGTTGAGACGGAAGGATGGCTACACCTTC. Amino acid sequence: CASSQEGGGSKLRRKDGYTF.

The V gene is TRBV19, the J gene TRBJ2-5; D is perhaps TRBD1 or TRBD2 (5 bases each). Germline V lookup: CDR1 LNHDA, CDR2 SQIVND (reference sequence). V lost 6 bases and J 5 bases, leaving 19 bases between the germline ends. The CDR3 loop spans 15 amino acids. The chain's CDR3 is CASRTLGRGDETQYF. Written as DNA, the CDR3 is TGTGCCAGTAGAACCCTGGGACGGGGAGATGAGACCCAGTACTTC.

This chain uses TRBV2 with TRBJ2-4; D is unclear. The CDR3 spans 14 residues. V dropped 4 bases and J dropped 8 bases, with 15 bases sitting between them. Germline V gene data show CDR1 as SNHLY and CDR2 as FYNNEI. The CDR3 region has the DNA TGTGCCAGCAGTGTGGGGATCACCCAGGACATTCAGTACTTC. This translates into CASSVGITQDIQYF.

This chain uses TRBV5-5 with TRBJ2-2, with TRBD2 matching over 13 bases. The V gene's germline CDR1 is SGHKS and CDR2 YYEKEE (reference sequence). The J segment lost 7 bases and the V segment lost 5 bases, leaving 17 bases of the junction unmatched. The CDR3 totals 19 residues. CDR3 DNA sequence: TGTGCCAGCAGGAAACCCGGACTAGCGGGAGAGCATGTGAACGGGGAGCTGTTTTTT. Translation gives CASRKPGLAGEHVNGELFF.

V and J are TRBV18 and TRBJ2-7; D is uncertain. Germline CDR1 and CDR2: KGHSH and LQKENI. V dropped 3 bases and J dropped 1 base, with 7 bases sitting between them. This CDR3 comprises 13 residues. DNA of the CDR3: TGTGCCAGCTCACCTAGACCTTCCTACGAGCAGTACTTC. Translation gives CASSPRPSYEQYF.

The chain uses TRBV7-2 and TRBJ2-1; tentative D call: TRBD1 (6 bases). This CDR3 is 18 amino acids long. The ends were cut back, 1 base at V and 6 bases at J, with 22 bases in the middle. From germline, CDR1 is SGHTA and CDR2 FQGNSA. The CDR3 sequence: CASSLVGGRISRSNEQFF. The CDR3, as DNA: TGTGCCAGCAGCTTAGTTGGGGGCAGAATCTCACGCAGCAATGAGCAGTTCTTC.

This sequence joins TRBV29-1 and TRBJ1-2; D possibly corresponds to TRBD1 (5 bases). V was pared by 6 bases and J by 7 bases, with 12 bases between. The CDR3 spans 11 residues. The germline V gene encodes CDR1 SQVTM and CDR2 ANQGSEA. CDR3 in amino acids: CSVLGGSGYTF. CDR3 nucleotides: TGCAGCGTCCTGGGGGGGTCTGGCTACACCTTC.

The rearrangement uses TRBV19 and TRBJ1-2; a weak D match, TRBD1 (5 bases). This CDR3 contains 14 residues. With 5 bases removed from V and 1 base from J, the gap between germline ends came to 11 bases. Germline-derived CDR1 and CDR2 are LNHDA and SQIVND (reference sequence). The CDR3 spells CASSLGQINYGYTF. In DNA, the CDR3 is TGTGCCAGTAGTTTGGGGCAGATTAACTATGGCTACACCTTC.